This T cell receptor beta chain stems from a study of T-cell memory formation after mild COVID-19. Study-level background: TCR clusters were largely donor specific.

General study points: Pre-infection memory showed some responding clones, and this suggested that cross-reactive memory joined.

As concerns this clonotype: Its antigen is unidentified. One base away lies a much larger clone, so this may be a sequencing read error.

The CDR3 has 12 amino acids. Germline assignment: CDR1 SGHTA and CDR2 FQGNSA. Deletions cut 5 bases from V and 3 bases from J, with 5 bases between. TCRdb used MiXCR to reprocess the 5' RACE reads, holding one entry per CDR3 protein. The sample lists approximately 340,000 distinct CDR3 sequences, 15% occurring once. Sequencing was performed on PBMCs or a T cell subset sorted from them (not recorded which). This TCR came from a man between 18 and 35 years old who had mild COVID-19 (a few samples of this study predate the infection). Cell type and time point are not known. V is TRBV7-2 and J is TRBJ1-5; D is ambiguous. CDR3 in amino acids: CASSPANQPQHF. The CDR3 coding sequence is TGTGCCAGCAGCCCCGCCAATCAGCCCCAGCATTTT.